This TCR beta chain was obtained from a study of ipilimumab plus nivolumab after autologous stem cell transplantation. Assay used: immunoSEQ multiplex PCR; TCRdb lists only in-frame clones, some missing. The sample yields approximately 80,000 clones, 75% to 85% seen once. The clonotype comes from a male donor with diffuse large B-cell lymphoma. The sample was PBMCs, taken in a trial of ipilimumab plus nivolumab as post-transplant consolidation.

The chain's CDR3 is CASSPRQNEQFF. CDR3 coding DNA: TGTGCCAGCAGCCCAAGACAGAATGAGCAGTTCTTC. The rearrangement joins TRBV7-2 to TRBJ2-1; possible D gene TRBD1, 5 bases. This CDR3 has 12 residues. The V end was cut by 5 bases, the J end by 7 bases, with 9 bases between. The germline CDR1 and CDR2 sequences are SGHTA and FQGNSA.